This TCR beta chain was retrieved from a study of shared clonotypes between healthy human individuals. In its sample, this clone was seen a few times. The protocol was immunoSEQ multiplex PCR, while the TCRdb copy is restricted to in-frame clones and leaves out a portion. The sample holds about 1.9 million clones; 80% to 95% are singletons and the top ten take more than 1.5%. Positive CCR7 selection of CD45RO-negative cells yielded the naive CD8 cells, and terminally differentiated effector memory CD45RA+ cells were excluded. The V gene lost 7 bases and the J gene lost 6 bases, with 16 bases spanning the gap. Germline V CDR1 and CDR2: MDHEN, SYDVKM. CDR3 length equals 14 residues.

This sequence was found in a man younger than 35 in good health. Some clones in this sample may be carry-over from other donors' samples. The sample was naive CD8+ T cells from PBMCs. The chain has TRBV28 and TRBJ1-5, with a weak D call TRBD1 (5 bases). CDR3 in amino acids: CASTQTGEGQPQHF. Written as DNA, the CDR3 is TGTGCCAGCACTCAAACGGGGGAGGGTCAGCCCCAGCATTTT.